The 29 T cell receptor beta chains reported below all come from one sample, sequenced in a study of OX40 agonist ivuxolimab in advanced cancers. Sequencing was performed with immunoSEQ multiplex PCR; in TCRdb, only in-frame clones are kept and a portion is missing. In the table there are 15,000 to 20,000 clones, 90% of which are singletons. The sample in question was CD4+ or CD8+ T cells sorted from blood, obtained in a trial of the OX40 agonist ivuxolimab. The receptors derive from an adult with an advanced solid tumor such as melanoma, head and neck, liver or kidney cancer.

This clone is a singleton in its sample. This rearrangement joins TRBV28 to TRBJ2-5; D perhaps matches TRBD2 (5 bases). Germline V gene data show CDR1 as MDHEN and CDR2 as SYDVKM. V lost 11 bases and J 1 base, leaving 14 bases between the germline ends. This CDR3 has 13 amino acids. CDR3 protein: CAGSGVPQETQYF. The DNA for the CDR3 is TGTGCCGGCTCCGGGGTCCCCCAAGAGACCCAGTACTTC.

The chain has TRBV19 and TRBJ2-5, with TRBD2 identical over 7 bases. This CDR3 has 12 amino acids. Germline-derived CDR1 and CDR2 are LNHDA and SQIVND (reference sequence). Trimming at V came to 5 bases and at J to 4 bases, leaving 1 base not matched to a gene. CDR3 nucleotides: TGTGCCAGTAGTCCTAGCGGAGAGACCCAGTACTTC. This encodes CASSPSGETQYF.

The V call is TRBV19, the J call TRBJ2-2, with 11 bases fitting TRBD1. J lost 5 bases, V lost 3 bases, and 2 bases had no gene match. The CDR3 consists of 15 residues. Germline values: CDR1 LNHDA, CDR2 SQIVND (reference sequence). The CDR3 region is CASSMGTGGTGELFF. CDR3 in DNA: TGTGCCAGTAGTATGGGGACAGGGGGAACCGGGGAGCTGTTTTTT.

The rearrangement uses TRBV5-6 and TRBJ2-7, with D possibly being TRBD1 or TRBD2 (5 bases each). V was pared by 3 bases and J by 4 bases, with 23 bases between. This CDR3 spans 17 amino acids. Germline assignment: CDR1 SGHDT and CDR2 YYEEEE. CDR3 sequence reads: CASSSRGQGRFLYEQYF. The CDR3 nucleotides read TGTGCCAGCAGCTCCAGAGGGCAGGGACGGTTTTTATACGAGCAGTACTTC.

V gene TRBV19 combines with J gene TRBJ1-3; D gene unclear. Germline V gives CDR1 LNHDA, CDR2 SQIVND (reference sequence). Trimming took off 2 bases at V and 0 bases at J, with 11 bases between the two ends. CDR3 length: 16 amino acids. The CDR3 DNA reads TGTGCCAGTAGTATATCGTCCTACTTCTCTGGAAACACCATATATTTT. It is translated as CASSISSYFSGNTIYF.

The chain joins TRBV7-9 to TRBJ1-1; D unclear. The CDR3 consists of 15 residues. Germline CDR1 is SEHNR and CDR2 is FQNEAQ (reference sequence). V gave up 5 bases and J gave up 1 base, with 14 bases separating them. The CDR3 reads CASSPGVLANTEAFF. CDR3 sequence (DNA): TGTGCCAGCAGCCCGGGTGTATTGGCGAACACTGAAGCTTTCTTT.

The rearrangement joins TRBV30 to TRBJ2-1; D remains ambiguous. V lost 4 bases and J lost 0, with 10 bases in between. The CDR3 totals 14 residues. The germline CDR1 and CDR2 sequences are GTSNPN and SVGIG (reference sequence). The chain's CDR3 is CAWNPLSSYNEQFF. In DNA form, the CDR3 reads TGTGCCTGGAACCCCCTGAGCTCCTACAATGAGCAGTTCTTC.

V usage is TRBV28 and J usage is TRBJ2-7; D might be TRBD2 (6 bases). Germline V lookup: CDR1 MDHEN, CDR2 SYDVKM. The CDR3 is 16 residues long. V gave up 6 bases and J gave up 3 bases, with 21 bases separating them. CDR3 in amino acids: CASRSTAGTFFYEQYF. The CDR3 DNA follows: TGTGCCAGCAGATCTACAGCCGGGACTTTTTTCTACGAGCAGTACTTC.

This chain links TRBV7-9 with TRBJ2-5; the D is unclear. V lost 6 bases and J lost 4, with 12 bases in between. Germline loops: CDR1 SEHNR, CDR2 FQNEAQ (reference sequence). The CDR3 covers 13 residues. The CDR3: CASSFQSIETQYF. The CDR3 coding sequence is TGTGCCAGCAGTTTTCAGAGTATAGAGACCCAGTACTTC.

This clone is a singleton in its sample. The chain recombines TRBV4-3 with TRBJ2-7; 7 bases are a match to TRBD2. V lost 5 bases and J lost 2; bases outside the gene matches: 6. The CDR3 is 14 residues long. The V gene's germline CDR1 is LGHNA and CDR2 YSLEER. Here the CDR3 reads CASSTGLNPYEQYF. The CDR3 nucleotides are TGCGCCAGCAGCACGGGACTAAACCCCTACGAGCAGTACTTC.

The rearrangement joins TRBV27 to TRBJ2-1; 7 bases are a match to TRBD1. Losses at the gene ends were 5 bases for V and 7 bases for J; bases not matched to a gene: 8. Per the germline V gene, CDR1 is MNHEY and CDR2 is SMNVEV (reference sequence). The CDR3 runs to 14 residues. The CDR3, as DNA: TGTGCCAGCAGTACGACAGGGTCAATAAATGAGCAGTTCTTC. Protein product: CASSTTGSINEQFF.

The count of this clone is one. The V and J genes are TRBV15 and TRBJ2-1; 9 bases are a match to TRBD2. After removal of 6 bases from V and 2 bases from J, the junction contained 8 bases not matched to a gene. The V gene's germline CDR1 is LNHNV and CDR2 YYDKDF (reference sequence). There are 16 residues in the CDR3. The CDR3 DNA reads TGTGCCACCAGTCTAGCCGCGGGAGGGCCCTACAATGAGCAGTTCTTC. This codes for CATSLAAGGPYNEQFF.

This clone was seen just once. This chain joins TRBV27 and TRBJ2-1; TRBD2 is a possible D gene (6 bases). CDR1 and CDR2 (germline): MNHEY, SMNVEV (reference sequence). V gave up 1 base and J gave up 4 bases, with 14 bases separating them. The CDR3 totals 16 residues. CDR3 in amino acids: CASSLLADLNYNEQFF. DNA for the CDR3: TGTGCCAGCAGTTTATTAGCGGACCTAAATTACAATGAGCAGTTCTTC.

The J gene is TRBJ2-7, the V gene TRBV18; 8 bases match TRBD1. The CDR3 is made up of 14 amino acids. Germline V gene sequence: CDR1 KGHSH, CDR2 LQKENI. The V segment lost 0 bases and the J segment 3 bases; nucleotides outside the gene matches: 1. CDR3 bases: TGTGCCAGCTCACCACCTACAGGGGGCTACGAGCAGTACTTC. It encodes CASSPPTGGYEQYF.

The gene calls are TRBV6-5 and TRBJ2-7; no definite D call. The germline V gene has CDR1 MNHEY and CDR2 SVGAGI. V shed 0 bases and J shed 7 bases, with 7 bases lying between them. The CDR3 consists of 12 residues. Here the CDR3 reads CASSYSPGEQYF. The CDR3 DNA follows: TGTGCCAGCAGTTACTCGCCGGGTGAGCAGTACTTC.

The chain combines TRBV14 with TRBJ1-4; 10 nucleotides align to TRBD1. CDR1 and CDR2 (germline): SGHDN, FVKESK. V was pared by 4 bases and J by 2 bases, with 4 bases of the junction left unmatched. The CDR3 runs 16 residues. CDR3 residues: CASSLGQGVTNEKLFF. DNA of the CDR3: TGTGCCAGCAGCCTCGGACAGGGGGTTACTAATGAAAAACTGTTTTTT. Using reference TRBV14 and TRBJ1-4 for the parts outside the CDR3, the full variable domain is EAGVTQFPSHSVIEKGQTVTLRCDPISGHDNLYWYRRVMGKEIKFLLHFVKESKQDESGMPNNRFLAERTGGTYSTLKVQPAELEDSGVYFCASSLGQGVTNEKLFFGSGTQLSVL.

The chain employs TRBV6-8 and TRBJ1-5, with D possibly TRBD1 on 5 matching bases. There are 14 residues in the CDR3. V lost 2 bases and J 4 bases, leaving 9 bases between the germline ends. Germline V CDR1 and CDR2: MNHGY, SAAAGT. The CDR3 nucleotides are TGTGCCAGCAGTTACGCGGGACGAAATCAGCCCCAGCATTTT. Its protein is CASSYAGRNQPQHF.

This clone was seen only a few times. The V call is TRBV6-4, the J call TRBJ1-1; D unclear. CDR1 and CDR2 (germline): MRHNA, SNTAGT. Trimming left V 3 bases short and J 0 bases short, with 8 bases between. CDR3 length: 14 amino acids. Here the CDR3 reads CASSENNLNTEAFF. CDR3 nucleotides: TGTGCCAGCAGTGAAAATAATCTGAACACTGAAGCTTTCTTT.

The chain links TRBV27 to TRBJ2-1, with a tentative D call TRBD2 (6 bases). V gave up 5 bases and J gave up 4 bases, with 15 bases separating them. The V gene's germline CDR1 is MNHEY and CDR2 SMNVEV (reference sequence). This CDR3 has 15 residues. CDR3 nucleotides: TGTGCCAGCAGTCCCCAACCGGAGGGGTACAATGAGCAGTTCTTC. It translates to CASSPQPEGYNEQFF.

This clone is a singleton in its sample. The chain carries TRBV6-1 and TRBJ1-4, with TRBD1 as a possible D gene (5 bases). CDR1 is MNHNS and CDR2 is SASEGT in the germline V gene. The CDR3 sequence is 15 residues long. Trimming stripped 7 bases from V and 5 bases from J, with 17 bases between. Here the CDR3 DNA reads TGTGCCAGCAATGTCCTGCATGGGGGGAATGAAAAACTGTTTTTT. Translation: CASNVLHGGNEKLFF.

This clone has just one count. The chain couples TRBV11-2 to TRBJ1-3; TRBD1 matches at 8 bases. The CDR3 is 15 amino acids. V lost 5 bases, J lost 4 bases, and 7 bases stayed unmatched. Germline V lookup: CDR1 SGHAT, CDR2 FQNNGV. CDR3 region: CASSQTTGAGNTIYF. The CDR3 DNA is TGTGCCAGCAGCCAGACGACAGGGGCGGGAAACACCATATATTTT.

With respect to this clone: Other DNA sequences in the same sample also yield this CDR3. The chain is built from TRBV6-5 and TRBJ1-5; 12 bases match TRBD1. CDR1 is MNHEY, CDR2 SVGAGI, per germline. The CDR3 length is 15 residues. The J segment lost 6 bases and the V segment lost 5 bases, leaving 5 bases of the junction unmatched. CDR3 sequence reads: CASSRDRGLSQPQHF. CDR3 DNA: TGTGCCAGCAGTAGGGACAGGGGGCTGTCTCAGCCCCAGCATTTT.

This clone was seen just once. Germline is not matched at one junction end, which may reflect a read error. This rearrangement joins TRBV7-7 to TRBJ2-2; the match to TRBD1 covers 10 bases. The CDR3 totals 15 residues. From germline, CDR1 is SSHAT and CDR2 FNYEAQ (reference sequence). The CDR3, as DNA: TGTGCTAGCAGCTTAGGGGACAGGGGCACCGGGGAGCTGTTTTTT. Translation: CASSLGDRGTGELFF.

This chain links TRBV9 with TRBJ2-2; TRBD1 or TRBD2 may be the D gene (5 bases each). Germline values: CDR1 SGDLS, CDR2 YYNGEE. The CDR3 contains 16 residues. Trimming removed 5 bases from V and 0 bases from J, with 14 bases in between. The CDR3 loop is CASRRDPLTNTGELFF. CDR3 bases: TGTGCCAGCAGGAGGGACCCCCTAACGAACACCGGGGAGCTGTTTTTT.

The chain employs TRBV9 and TRBJ2-3; D remains unclear. There are 14 residues in the CDR3. The ends were cut back, 0 bases at V and 2 bases at J, with 7 bases in the middle. Germline lookup yields CDR1 SGDLS and CDR2 YYNGEE. CDR3 in DNA: TGTGCCAGCAGCGTAGTTGGGGTCACAGATACGCAGTATTTT. Its protein is CASSVVGVTDTQYF.

This rearrangement joins TRBV14 to TRBJ2-1; D is perhaps TRBD2 (7 bases). V lost 0 bases, J lost 7 bases, and 13 bases lay in between. Per the germline V gene, CDR1 is SGHDN and CDR2 is FVKESK. This CDR3 is 15 amino acids long. This CDR3 is CASSQDRGGRNEQFF. In nucleotides, the CDR3 is TGTGCCAGCAGCCAAGATAGGGGGGGGCGGAATGAGCAGTTCTTC.

This chain's CDR3 is CASSGKDFQYNEQFF. CDR3 nucleotides: TGTGCCAGCAGTGGTAAGGACTTCCAATACAATGAGCAGTTCTTC. The chain uses TRBV27 and TRBJ2-1; possible D gene TRBD2, 5 bases. CDR1 is MNHEY, CDR2 SMNVEV, per germline (reference sequence). This CDR3 comprises 15 residues. Trimming removed 5 bases from V and 4 bases from J, with 15 bases in between.

The chain uses TRBV4-3 and TRBJ2-2; TRBD2 might be the D (6 bases). V was pared by 4 bases and J by 0 bases, with 9 bases between. CDR1 and CDR2 from the germline V gene are LGHNA and YSLEER. CDR3 length equals 15 residues. In nucleotides, the CDR3 is TGCGCCAGCAGCCCGGGACTTCCGAACACCGGGGAGCTGTTTTTT. It yields the protein CASSPGLPNTGELFF.

CDR3 DNA: TGCGCCAGCAGCTTGGATGGATCGGGAGGGATAGATACGCAGTATTTT. Its translation: CASSLDGSGGIDTQYF. V and J are TRBV5-1 and TRBJ2-3; 8 nucleotides match TRBD2. Germline V gene data show CDR1 as SGHRS and CDR2 as YFSETQ. The CDR3 is made up of 16 amino acids. Germline trimming cut 0 bases from V and 5 bases from J; bases unmatched to any gene: 8.